This T cell receptor (beta chain) derives from a study of cytomegalovirus exposure and HLA in healthy donors (dated by TCRdb to 2016 to 2017). Context from the whole study: An earlier analysis of 587 of the donors reported roughly 300 Gb of sequence data and 117 million unique TCR beta sequences obtained from approximately 180 million T cells. An early release that covered about 600 HLA-typed donors contained about 300 gigabases of sequencing data and tens of millions of unique TCR sequences. The genetic ancestry cluster associated with self-reported Caucasian donors included 81% of the roughly 400 genotyped donors. The study aimed to test whether cataloging public T cell receptors could reveal signatures of past pathogen exposure. The T cell repertoires of under 750 subjects were profiled by immunosequencing and related to cytomegalovirus serostatus. In addition to the first cohort of around 670 subjects, a separate validation cohort of over 90 different subjects was used. The study combined high-throughput TCR immunosequencing, statistical association of individual TCRs with disease status, and machine learning to predict cytomegalovirus infection status. In a later analysis, previously published TCR beta repertoires from roughly 710 donors were re-analyzed and high-resolution HLA genotyping was added so that TCR occurrence patterns could be studied. The later analysis used no new phenotypic data to find candidate immune exposures, relying instead on TCR beta sequences and their occurrence across donors. In an earlier analysis of 500 to 650 of the donors, high-throughput TCR beta sequencing was used to judge whether each TCR beta V gene segment behaved as functional or pseudogenic. Donor age, sex, ethnicity and CMV serostatus were compiled together with the repertoire data. Genome-wide SNP genotypes for about 60% of the roughly 700 donors were used in a later genetic analysis, which treated that subset as a discovery cohort. Every discovery cohort repertoire had been produced on one sequencing platform. HLA typing covered class I and class II loci at four-digit resolution. The number of typed donors differed by locus: about 629-630 for A, B, C, DRB1 and DQB1; some 540 for DQA1; approximately 610 for DPA1; and about 470 for DPB1. About five DR-DQ haplotypes were treated as single units for association and clustering because of strong linkage in the cohort. Across some 400 genotyped donors of the cohort, an average of roughly 200,000 unique TCR beta nucleotide sequences per donor were sequenced, and roughly 18% of those sequences were non-productive. Study-level results and caveats: Broadly in line with IMGT annotations, most TCR beta V segments showed up in productive rearrangements about 90% or about 30% of the time in an earlier analysis of 450 to 750 of the donors. In a later analysis, HLA-associated TCR beta chains showed more clonal expansion and lower generation probabilities than non-associated chains that were equally common. Across donors, most TCR sequences were observed very rarely, whereas some public TCRs were present in many individuals. V-gene and J-gene trimming of TCR beta chains was associated with a missense DCLRE1C variant in a later genetic analysis, and the association was replicated in an independent cohort. A further reported finding was that TCR beta sequences accurately predicted the HLA-A and HLA-B alleles for most subjects in the first cohort. According to a later analysis, parvovirus B19, influenza, CMV and Epstein-Barr virus appeared linked to several top co-occurrence clusters. The classifier was reported to diagnose cytomegalovirus status with high specificity and sensitivity in both the original cohort and the validation cohort. It was suggested by the authors that the approach could potentially be generalized to other disease states and immunological phenotypes. A later analysis found that most CMV-associated TCR beta chains appeared HLA-restricted, with HLA associations seemingly driven largely by CMV exposure. The presence/absence analyses assumed that sequencing depth was roughly uniform across donors, and that assumption may not be true. About 15 rarely observed V segments, including chromosome 9 orphons, were excluded from the earlier analysis of some 590 of the donors because counts were too low. The sequencing pipeline was judged likely to have produced a cluster of highly shared sequence variants as a technical artifact. In a later genetic analysis, fewer N-insertions in productive TCRs were reported among donors in an Asian-associated ancestry cluster than the approximately 630-donor mean. At a false discovery rate of 0.05, a later analysis linked roughly 17,000 TCR beta sequences to specific HLA alleles. Strong co-occurrence of HLA alleles, especially DR and DQ, made assigning TCR associations to individual alleles difficult. CMV serostatus was the only immune exposure information available for the cohort. Only TCR beta chains were sequenced in this cohort, and the absence of alpha or paired-chain data limited detectable features. A total of some 180 TCR beta chains were listed by the study as associated with cytomegalovirus. In a later analysis, TCR association rates were found to vary across HLA loci, with the most associated TCRs seen for DRB1 alleles and the fewest for HLA-C alleles. Correlated functional status among segregating V segments might be attributable to linkage disequilibrium, but an unknown experimental factor could not be ruled out. In vitro tests confirmed that a few of the cytomegalovirus-associated TCR beta chains recognize cytomegalovirus antigens. Because HLA typing was missing for some donors at each locus, association tests included only the typed subset.

A word on this clone: Its specific antigen is unknown. The sample holds no much larger clone one base away, and base qualities are not on file.

Libraries came from the immunoSEQ multiplex PCR assay. For the multiplex PCR, a mixture combining 60 forward primers for TCR Vbeta segments and 13 reverse primers for TCR Jbeta segments was used. A multiplex PCR assay on genomic DNA amplified the CDR3 region of rearranged TCR beta genes. The Illumina HiSeq System was used to sequence the amplified TCR beta libraries as 87-base-pair reads. The original pipeline was this. In a later analysis, around 80 million unique TCR beta chains were counted across the roughly 610 repertoires, and roughly 10 million of these chains were shared by at least two donors. To remove PCR and sequencing errors, raw reads were error-corrected and collapsed into unique sequences using a nearest-neighbor algorithm that merged closely related sequences. V, D and J gene segments were assigned by aligning CDR3 sequences to IMGT reference sequences. For a sequence to be retained, a match of at least six nucleotides was required to both a V gene segment and a J gene segment. Rearrangements were called productive when the CDR3 lacked stop codons and stayed in frame with V and J; all others were non-productive. CDR3 was defined according to IMGT convention as the region running from the second conserved V-encoded cysteine to the conserved J-encoded phenylalanine. The earlier analysis of a few hundred of the donors excluded sequences that lacked an unambiguous match to a single V gene segment. An earlier analysis of several hundred of the donors called V segments functional above 56.7% productive rearrangements and segregating when the between-donor standard deviation exceeded 5%. To diagnose cytomegalovirus status from the catalog of TCR beta chain sequences, a statistical classification framework was built. V and J gene assignment, in a later analysis, came from comparing TCR nucleotide sequences with IMGT/GENE-DB human TR gene sequences. Using the TCRdist pipeline, a later analysis assigned CDR3 sequences along with most-parsimonious VDJ recombination scenarios. In a later analysis, every TCR beta chain was defined by the combination of its CDR3 amino acid sequence and its V-gene family, and reads without a unique V-gene family were dropped. To address suspected cross-contamination and a sequencing artifact, a later analysis removed under 600 highly shared, low-generation-probability nucleotide sequences. For each public chain, a later analysis derived a clonal expansion index from normalized ranks of inferred template counts within each repertoire. Generation probabilities in a later analysis came from a VDJ recombination model fitted to out-of-frame rearrangements, and those results were checked against IGoR. In a later analysis, TCR-TCR, TCR-HLA and TCR-CMV co-occurrence was scored with hypergeometric tests, and a repertoire-size bias correction was applied to TCR pairs. To estimate false discovery rates, a later analysis permuted the HLA or CMV assignments 20 times. A later analysis grouped co-occurring TCRs with DBSCAN, adding TCRdist sequence similarity when clustering within HLA-allele-positive subsets. Co-occurrence clustering excluded repertoires with fewer than 30,000 or more than 120,000 public chains, plus five with anomalous nucleotide sharing. The clones in this table, taken by TCRdb from immuneACCESS, are in-frame only. Not every clone is retained; where verified, under half of the shortfall comes from an unresolved V gene, and the cause of the rest is unknown. That table gives V, J and clone size, and the DNA gave D and trimming. The sample table holds 110,000 to 150,000 clones, of which about 70% were seen once. The leading ten clones occupy 2.1% of the sample.

The cohort consisted of hundreds of healthy bone marrow donors. All cohort members were sampled while nominally healthy, although unrecorded immune exposures were likely present. The donor tested CMV seropositive and was one of the 289 seropositive cohort members. A peripheral blood sample was provided by each donor, and peripheral blood mononuclear cells were used for TCR beta sequencing. Genomic DNA was extracted from the blood cell samples with the Qiagen DNeasy Blood Extraction Kit. The clonotype was recovered from a woman aged 55-69 years in good health and CMV-seropositive. Sequencing was carried out using PBMCs.

The nucleotides read TGTGCCAGCAGTGACAGGACACTATCAGAGACCCAGTACTTC. This is translated as CASSDRTLSETQYF. The chain couples TRBV25-1 to TRBJ2-5; tentative D gene TRBD1, with 5 bases matching. The germline V gene gives CDR1 as MGHDK and CDR2 as SYGVNS. The junction carries 12 bases between V and J, which are trimmed by 3 bases and 4 bases respectively. The CDR3 sequence holds 14 residues, the cysteine and phenylalanine included. The entry retains the CDR3 DNA only, 42 bases that are in frame from base 1.